The sequence of this TCR beta chain was determined in a study of cytomegalovirus exposure and HLA in healthy donors (dated by TCRdb to between 2016 and 2019). Notes on the research overall: According to a later analysis, the 100 to 150 validation repertoires were produced on the same platform as the approximately 690 repertoires of the first cohort. The study combined high-throughput TCR immunosequencing, statistical association of individual TCRs with disease status, and machine learning to predict cytomegalovirus infection status. In addition to the first cohort of about 650 subjects, a separate validation cohort of approximately 130 different subjects was used. The study was designed to test whether signatures of past pathogen exposure could be identified by cataloging public T cell receptors. What the work shows at the level of the full study, not this receptor alone: The classifier was reported to diagnose cytomegalovirus status with high specificity and sensitivity in both the original cohort and the validation cohort. While some public TCRs were present in many individuals, most TCR sequences turned up only very rarely across donors. A few of the identified cytomegalovirus-associated TCR beta chains were confirmed in vitro to be specific for cytomegalovirus antigens. It was suggested by the authors that the approach could potentially be generalized to other disease states and immunological phenotypes. In the study, 150 to 200 TCR beta chains were listed as associated with cytomegalovirus. The validation cohort had no HLA typing available for a later analysis, so co-occurrence within that cohort was assessed over all 120 or so repertoires. Of the cluster scores, about 94% were above 0 in a later analysis, which found that TCRs clustered in the first cohort also tended to co-occur in the 110 or so validation repertoires.

Separate from the approximately 700-subject first cohort, the validation cohort of roughly 120 subjects was the group to which the donors belonged. Library preparation employed the immunoSEQ multiplex PCR assay. Per the authors' processing: A statistical classification framework was built for diagnosing cytomegalovirus status from the catalog of TCR beta chain sequences. TCRdb provides this immuneACCESS table in a form limited to in-frame rearrangements. Some clones are lacking; in checked studies, under half of them reflect an unresolved V gene, and why the rest are absent is not known. V and J calls and clone size are copied from that table; D and trimming were computed from the DNA. Present in this sample are approximately 100,000 clones, around nine tenths of which were seen just once. The ten largest clones take up approximately 4% of the sample. Remarks on this clone: Its antigen is not yet known. The input lacks base qualities; no much larger clone sits a single base away.

The CDR3 covers 15 residues, taking in both the cysteine and the phenylalanine. Only CDR3 DNA is held: 45 bases, read in frame from base 1. The clonotype was recovered from a woman aged 30 to 39 in good health and CMV-seronegative. The sequenced material came from PBMCs. The chain joins TRBV12-2 to TRBJ2-1; the DNA was not used to check the table's D call, TRBD1. TRBV12-2 is classified as a pseudogene. The DNA sequence is given as TGTGCAAGTCCAGCTTCGTTACGAAGGGGCAATGAGCAGTTCTTC. Protein translation: CASPASLRRGNEQFF.